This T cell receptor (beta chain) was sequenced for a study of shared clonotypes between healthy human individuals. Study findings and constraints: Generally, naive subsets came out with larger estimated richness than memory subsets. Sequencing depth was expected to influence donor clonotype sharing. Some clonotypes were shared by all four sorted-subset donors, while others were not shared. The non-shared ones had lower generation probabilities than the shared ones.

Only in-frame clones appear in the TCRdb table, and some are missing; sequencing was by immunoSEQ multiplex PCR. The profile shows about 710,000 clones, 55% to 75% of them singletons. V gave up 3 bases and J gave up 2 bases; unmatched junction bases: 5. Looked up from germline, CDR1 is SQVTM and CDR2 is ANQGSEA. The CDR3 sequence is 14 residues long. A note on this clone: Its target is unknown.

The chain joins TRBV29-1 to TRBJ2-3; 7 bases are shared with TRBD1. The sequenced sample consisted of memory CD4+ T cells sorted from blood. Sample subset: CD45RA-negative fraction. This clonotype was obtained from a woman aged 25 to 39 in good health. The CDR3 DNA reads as TGCAGCGTTGATGAGGGGGCCCACACAGATACGCAGTATTTT. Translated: CSVDEGAHTDTQYF.